The T cell receptor beta chain under discussion was sequenced for a study of CD8 T cells in Susac syndrome. Trimming removed 4 bases at V and 3 bases at J, with 16 bases between. Germline CDR1 and CDR2: MNHEY and SVGAGI. The CDR3 loop spans 15 amino acids. RNA in amounts of about 0.5 to 1 ug was reverse transcribed with random hexamers. TCRdb itself ran the immunoSEQ multiplex PCR reads through MiXCR, one entry per CDR3 protein. This table has over 350,000 distinct CDR3 sequences, approximately 89% appearing once. Purification of the CD8+ and CD4+ T cells relied on negative isolation, and TEMRA cells underwent FACS enrichment.

The sample consisted of CD8+ T cells from PBMCs. The clonotype originates from a human donor with multiple sclerosis. The V call is TRBV6-5, the J call TRBJ2-7; D gene unclear. CDR3 residues: CASSSQGGWGYEQYF. CDR3 sequence (DNA): TGTGCCAGCAGTTCCCAAGGCGGCTGGGGCTACGAGCAGTACTTC.